These 27 T cell receptor beta chains originate from one sample sequenced in a study of regulatory T cells in long-lasting Graves disease. Time point specified: newly diagnosed GD, antithyroid drugs for less than 3 months. Extracted RNA from PBMCs served as the source of the TCR library. iRepertoire HTBI primers and Arm-PCR of CDR3 regions built TCR beta libraries. TCRdb re-called the multiplex PCR reads through MiXCR, storing one row per CDR3 protein. The table has 350,000 to 550,000 distinct CDR3 sequences, 12% to 15% seen once. The sample was also linked to a second study, of T cells in Graves' hyperthyroidism and ophthalmopathy.

Sequencing used peripheral blood mononuclear cells (PBMCs), obtained at new diagnosis, from a patient treated with antithyroid drugs. The receptor source for this set is a woman aged 45-60 years with Graves disease.

This clonotype has a count of ten or more. The chain recombines TRBV7-9 with TRBJ2-1; D perhaps matches TRBD2 (5 bases). There are 14 residues in the CDR3. Germline V CDR1 and CDR2: SEHNR, FQNEAQ (reference sequence). Trimming removed 7 bases at V and 6 bases at J, with 16 bases between. The CDR3 region is CASTHYGVANEQFF. DNA of the CDR3: TGTGCCAGCACCCATTACGGGGTCGCCAATGAGCAGTTCTTC. Full variable domain (remainder filled in from reference TRBV7-9 and TRBJ2-1): DTGVSQNPRHKITKRGQNVTFRCDPISEHNRLYWYRQTLGQGPEFLTYFQNEAQLEKSRLLSDRFSAERPKGSFSTLEIQRTEQGDSAMYLCASTHYGVANEQFFGPGTRLTVL.

This chain uses TRBV7-3 with TRBJ2-3; D uncertain. This CDR3 comprises 14 residues. Germline V gene data show CDR1 as SGHTA and CDR2 as FQGTGA. V was cut by 5 bases and J by 6 bases, with 15 bases left in between. The CDR3 DNA reads TGTGCCAGCAGCCTCGGACCAACTTCTGATACGCAGTATTTT. Encoded protein: CASSLGPTSDTQYF. Filled out from reference TRBV7-3 and TRBJ2-3, the complete variable domain reads GAGVSQTPSNKVTEKGKYVELRCDPISGHTALYWYRQSLGQGPEFLIYFQGTGAADDSGLPNDRFFAVRPEGSVSTLKIQRTERGDSAVYLCASSLGPTSDTQYFGPGTRLTVL.

This clonotype was counted only a few times. The chain combines TRBV11-2 with TRBJ2-6; TRBD2 aligns across 9 bases. The CDR3 loop spans 20 amino acids. V was clipped by 1 base and J by 0 bases; unmatched bases: 10. Germline CDR1 reads SGHAT; CDR2 reads FQNNGV. The CDR3 DNA reads TGTGCCAGCAGCTTAGTGCCCCTAGCGGGATCACCCTCTGGGGCCAACGTCCTGACTTTC. This codes for CASSLVPLAGSPSGANVLTF.

The chain couples TRBV19 to TRBJ1-2, with no clear D. The CDR3 extends over 13 amino acids. The V gene's germline CDR1 is LNHDA and CDR2 SQIVND (reference sequence). V lost 3 bases and J lost 2, with 7 bases in between. The chain's CDR3 is CASSMMANYGYTF. In DNA, the CDR3 is TGTGCCAGTAGTATGATGGCCAACTATGGCTACACCTTC.

The V call is TRBV9, the J call TRBJ2-6; 7 nucleotides match TRBD1. The junction had 6 bases not matched to a gene; V was cut back by 3 bases and J by 0 bases. CDR1 and CDR2 (germline): SGDLS, YYNGEE. This CDR3 is built from 17 residues. CDR3 bases: TGTGCCAGCAGCGGGACAGGATGGGGCTCTGGGGCCAACGTCCTGACTTTC. Translation gives CASSGTGWGSGANVLTF.

This clonotype was recorded at least ten times. V is TRBV9 and J is TRBJ2-7, with D tentatively TRBD2 (6 bases). Germline values: CDR1 SGDLS, CDR2 YYNGEE. This CDR3 contains 14 residues. The germline V and J ends were trimmed by 5 bases and 0 bases, with 12 bases remaining between them. In nucleotides, the CDR3 is TGTGCCAGCAGTGTGGAGGGAAGCTCCTACGAGCAGTACTTC. The encoded protein is CASSVEGSSYEQYF.

This clonotype has a count of ten or more. This rearrangement joins TRBV27 to TRBJ1-2, with a weak D call TRBD1 (5 bases). Per germline, CDR1 MNHEY and CDR2 SMNVEV (reference sequence). Between the trimmed V and J ends, which lost 3 bases and 8 bases, there was a span of 13 bases. CDR3 length equals 13 residues. CDR3 sequence (DNA): TGTGCCAGCAGTTTGGAAGGGGTTGGAGGCTACACCTTC. Translation: CASSLEGVGGYTF.

This clonotype came up a few times. This chain joins TRBV29-1 and TRBJ2-6; tentatively, D is TRBD1 (5 bases). The V end was cut by 6 bases, the J end by 0 bases, with 9 bases between. Germline V gene lookup returns CDR1 SQVTM and CDR2 ANQGSEA. This CDR3 region has 14 residues. The CDR3 DNA is TGCAGCGTCGTCGACAGCTCTGGGGCCAACGTCCTGACTTTC. Its protein is CSVVDSSGANVLTF.

This clonotype was seen many times. This chain links TRBV7-9 with TRBJ2-7; 8 positions agree with TRBD2. Trimming at V came to 0 bases and at J to 2 bases, leaving 3 bases not matched to a gene. The CDR3 covers 15 residues. From germline, CDR1 is SEHNR and CDR2 FQNEAQ (reference sequence). The CDR3 DNA reads as TGTGCCAGCAGCTTAGCTGGGACTAGGCCCTACGAGCAGTACTTC. It encodes CASSLAGTRPYEQYF.

The chain uses TRBV5-1 and TRBJ1-4; maybe TRBD1 (6 bases). V shed 5 bases and J shed 4 bases, with 15 bases lying between them. This CDR3 comprises 15 residues. Per germline, CDR1 SGHRS and CDR2 YFSETQ. The CDR3 loop reads CASRDPGVSNEKLFF. Here the CDR3 DNA reads TGCGCCAGCAGAGATCCAGGGGTCAGTAATGAAAAACTGTTTTTT.

This clonotype was detected a few times. The gene calls are TRBV5-1 and TRBJ2-7; D is tentatively TRBD1 or TRBD2 (6 bases each). The length of the CDR3 is 16 residues. The germline V and J ends were trimmed by 0 bases and 4 bases, with 17 bases remaining between them. Germline-derived CDR1 and CDR2 are SGHRS and YFSETQ. The CDR3 DNA is TGCGCCAGCAGCTTGGACCGAATGGGGGGCGATTACGAGCAGTACTTC. This gives the protein CASSLDRMGGDYEQYF.

This clonotype appeared a few times. The CDR3 DNA sequence: TGTGCCAGCAGCCCTCCGACAGGGTTGGATGAAAAACTGTTTTTT. It translates to CASSPPTGLDEKLFF. V is TRBV6-1 and J is TRBJ1-4, with TRBD1 identical over 7 bases. The CDR3 loop spans 15 amino acids. With 6 bases clipped from V and 6 bases from J, the junction kept 10 bases outside the gene matches. Germline-derived CDR1 and CDR2 are MNHNS and SASEGT.

The table lists this clonotype with a few counts. The genes are TRBV20-1 and TRBJ2-5; 9 nucleotides agree with TRBD2. V dropped 6 bases and J dropped 5; count of bases not matched to a gene: 13. The CDR3 has 15 amino acids. CDR1 DFQATT and CDR2 SNEGSKA come from the germline V gene (reference sequence). CDR3 DNA: TGCAGTGCCCACAGGGCGGGAGGGCCGGGGGAGACCCAGTACTTC. Amino acids: CSAHRAGGPGETQYF.

The chain uses TRBV29-1 and TRBJ1-2, with D hard to call. The CDR3 has 13 amino acids. Germline V gene sequence: CDR1 SQVTM, CDR2 ANQGSEA. Trimming took off 2 bases at V and 2 bases at J, with 9 bases between the two ends. CDR3 DNA: TGCAGCGTTGAACGGCAGATAAACTATGGCTACACCTTC. It specifies CSVERQINYGYTF. The full variable domain, completed using reference TRBV29-1 and TRBJ1-2, is SAVISQKPSRDICQRGTSLTIQCQVDSQVTMMFWYRQQPGQSLTLIATANQGSEATYESGFVIDKFPISRPNLTFSTLTVSNMSPEDSSIYLCSVERQINYGYTFGSGTRLTVV.

This clonotype was counted ten times or more. The V call is TRBV20-1, the J call TRBJ2-5; 7 bases are shared with TRBD1. Trimming cost V 5 bases and J 2 bases; bases outside gene matches: 8. The CDR3 has 14 residues. The germline V gene has CDR1 DFQATT and CDR2 SNEGSKA (reference sequence). The CDR3 protein is CSAYRGASQETQYF. The CDR3 region has the DNA TGCAGTGCTTACAGGGGAGCCTCACAAGAGACCCAGTACTTC.

This clonotype was counted ten times or more. The V gene is TRBV28, the J gene TRBJ1-6; a possible D gene is TRBD1 (6 bases). Germline CDR1 reads MDHEN; CDR2 reads SYDVKM. The CDR3 is made up of 16 amino acids. V lost 3 bases, J lost 1 base, and 10 bases lay in between. The CDR3 loop is CASSFQGGSYNSPLHF. For the CDR3, the DNA is TGTGCCAGCAGTTTTCAAGGGGGATCCTATAATTCACCCCTCCACTTT.

This clonotype was counted at least ten times. This chain links TRBV28 with TRBJ2-3; 10 bases fit TRBD2. This CDR3 region has 18 residues. J gave up 4 bases and V 0 bases, and 10 bases lay outside the gene matches. CDR1 and CDR2 (germline): MDHEN, SYDVKM. The chain's CDR3 is CASSLWRTAGGPPDTQYF. The CDR3 DNA sequence: TGTGCCAGCAGTTTATGGAGGACAGCGGGAGGGCCGCCAGATACGCAGTATTTT.

This clonotype has only a few counts. The gene calls are TRBV27 and TRBJ2-5; weak D call: TRBD1 (6 bases). The CDR3 runs 14 residues. With 4 bases removed from V and 7 bases from J, the gap between germline ends came to 16 bases. Germline V gene lookup returns CDR1 MNHEY and CDR2 SMNVEV (reference sequence). The CDR3 here is CASSYADRTRTQYF. The CDR3 nucleotides read TGTGCCAGCAGTTACGCCGACAGGACGCGGACCCAGTACTTC.

This clonotype was recorded once. This chain connects TRBV11-3 to TRBJ2-1, with 11 bases that match TRBD2. V lost 1 base and J lost 8; bases outside the gene matches: 7. CDR3 length: 16 residues. CDR1 and CDR2 (germline): SGHNT, YENEEA. The CDR3, as DNA: TGTGCCAGCAGCTTAGGCCCGGGACTAGCGGAGGATGAGCAGTTCTTC. This sequence encodes CASSLGPGLAEDEQFF.

The chain is built from TRBV29-1 and TRBJ2-3; no reliable D call. The V gene's germline CDR1 is SQVTM and CDR2 ANQGSEA. V was pared by 4 bases and J by 0 bases, with 5 bases between. This CDR3 is 12 amino acids long. CDR3 coding DNA: TGCAGCGTTGCACTGAGCACAGATACGCAGTATTTT. Translating gives CSVALSTDTQYF.

This clonotype has only a few counts. The chain recombines TRBV5-4 with TRBJ2-5; 8 bases are shared with TRBD2. The CDR3 contains 16 residues. V was clipped by 2 bases and J by 1 base; unmatched bases: 7. Germline CDR1 SGHNT, CDR2 YYREEE (reference sequence). CDR3 sequence: CASSFREGEFQETQYF. The CDR3 nucleotides are TGTGCCAGCAGCTTTCGGGAGGGCGAATTCCAAGAGACCCAGTACTTC.

This clonotype was observed at least ten times. The chain has TRBV20-1 and TRBJ1-6; weak D call: TRBD1 (6 bases). Germline V gene sequence: CDR1 DFQATT, CDR2 SNEGSKA (reference sequence). The CDR3 is 14 residues long. The V end lost 6 bases, the J end lost 5 bases, and 14 bases lay between the germline ends. CDR3 in amino acids: CSAKRQDHNSPLHF. The CDR3 DNA reads as TGCAGTGCCAAGCGACAGGATCATAATTCACCCCTCCACTTT.

Comments on this clonotype: This may come from a read error, since a much larger clone is one base off. J is TRBJ2-1 and V is TRBV7-9; no firm D call. The CDR3 has 15 amino acids. CDR1 and CDR2 from the germline V gene are SEHNR and FQNEAQ (reference sequence). The germline V and J ends were trimmed by 8 bases and 2 bases, with 16 bases remaining between them. CDR3 sequence (DNA): TGTGCCAGCGGCCGGCCCCGGCAGACCTACAATGAGCAGTTCTTC. The encoded protein is CASGRPRQTYNEQFF.

This clonotype showed up just a few times. This chain uses TRBV24-1 with TRBJ2-7, with D perhaps TRBD1 (6 bases). Germline lookup yields CDR1 KGHDR and CDR2 SFDVKD. Trimming stripped 2 bases from V and 5 bases from J, with 15 bases between. This CDR3 is 15 amino acids long. The CDR3 DNA reads TGTGCCACCAGTGATTCCGCAGGGGCCGGGGACGAGCAGTACTTC. The encoded protein is CATSDSAGAGDEQYF.

This clonotype has at least ten counts. V gene TRBV27 combines with J gene TRBJ2-7; TRBD1 matches at 10 bases. The CDR3 has 13 amino acids. Germline CDR1 MNHEY, CDR2 SMNVEV (reference sequence). Trimming at V came to 10 bases and at J to 4 bases, leaving 7 bases not matched to a gene. This CDR3 is CAIRDRGGYEQYF. CDR3 in DNA: TGTGCCATACGGGACAGGGGAGGTTACGAGCAGTACTTC.

J is TRBJ1-2 and V is TRBV27; D perhaps matches TRBD1 (6 bases). The CDR3 runs 15 residues. Germline-derived CDR1 and CDR2 are MNHEY and SMNVEV (reference sequence). V shed 6 bases and J shed 0 bases, with 14 bases lying between them. The CDR3 region is CASRPLQGTNYGYTF. Written as DNA, the CDR3 is TGTGCCAGCAGACCGTTACAGGGAACTAACTATGGCTACACCTTC.

This clonotype was found many times. The CDR3: CASSYVGGGNTEAFF. In DNA form, the CDR3 reads TGTGCCAGCAGTTACGTGGGAGGGGGTAACACTGAAGCTTTCTTT. The V and J genes are TRBV6-5 and TRBJ1-1; possibly TRBD1 for D (6 bases). V was cut by 2 bases and J by 2 bases, with 12 bases left in between. Germline V gene lookup returns CDR1 MNHEY and CDR2 SVGAGI. CDR3 length: 15 amino acids.